These T cell receptor beta chains were read from a single sample in a study of CD8 T cells in ankylosing spondylitis. Each CDR3 protein is one row after TCRdb ran MiXCR on the 5' RACE reads. The sample contains over 25,000 distinct CDR3 sequences, approximately 7.9% of which appear only once. Sequencing used blood. The receptors were gathered from a male donor with ankylosing spondylitis or in good health (not recorded which). CDR3s include the opening cysteine and the closing phenylalanine or tryptophan. Fields, in order: D gene, V gene, J gene, clone size, CDR3 DNA, CDR3 protein. D genes are given only for firm matches. Some rows mark clone size as missing; the rest say once, few, many or name a class of expanded clone.

d_call: TRBD1; v_call: TRBV5-1; j_call: TRBJ2-1; clone_size: few; cdr3_nt: TGCGCCAGCAGGGTGGACAGGTCCTCCCCGAAGGAGTTCTTC; cdr3_aa: CASRVDRSSPKEFF
d_call: TRBD1; v_call: TRBV7-9; j_call: TRBJ2-7; clone_size: few; cdr3_nt: TGTGCCAGCAAACGTGGACAGGGGAGCTACGAGCAGTACTTC; cdr3_aa: CASKRGQGSYEQYF
d_call: TRBD1; v_call: TRBV7-2; j_call: TRBJ1-1; clone_size: NA; cdr3_nt: TGTGCCAGCAAACAGGGGGAAGTTACTGAAGCTTTCTTT; cdr3_aa: CASKQGEVTEAFF
d_call: NA; v_call: TRBV29-1; j_call: TRBJ2-3; clone_size: NA; cdr3_nt: TGCAGCGTTGGATTAGTATCAGATACGCAGTATTTT; cdr3_aa: CSVGLVSDTQYF
d_call: NA; v_call: TRBV12-3/TRBV12-4; j_call: TRBJ1-1; clone_size: few; cdr3_nt: TGTGCCAGCAGTGACTCAGTCTCTGAAGCTTTCTTT; cdr3_aa: CASSDSVSEAFF
d_call: TRBD2; v_call: TRBV30; j_call: TRBJ2-1; clone_size: few; cdr3_nt: TGTGCCTGGAGTGTAAGGACTAGCGGGAGGCATGAGCAGTTCTTC; cdr3_aa: CAWSVRTSGRHEQFF
d_call: NA; v_call: TRBV7-3; j_call: TRBJ2-1; clone_size: few; cdr3_nt: TGTGCCAGCAGGTCGGACAGCTCCTACAATGAGCAGTTCTTC; cdr3_aa: CASRSDSSYNEQFF
d_call: NA; v_call: TRBV9; j_call: TRBJ2-1; clone_size: NA; cdr3_nt: TGTGCCAGCAGCGTAGCTGCAATAGCAGGCACTGGGTGGAATGAGCAGTTCTTC; cdr3_aa: CASSVAAIAGTGWNEQFF
d_call: NA; v_call: TRBV7-9; j_call: TRBJ2-5; clone_size: NA; cdr3_nt: TGTGCCAGCAGCCAAAAAGAGACCCAGTACTTC; cdr3_aa: CASSQKETQYF
d_call: NA; v_call: TRBV12-3/TRBV12-4; j_call: TRBJ1-5; clone_size: NA; cdr3_nt: TGTGCCAGCAGCCTATCCAGGGGAGAGAGCAATCAGCCCCAGCATTTT; cdr3_aa: CASSLSRGESNQPQHF
d_call: NA; v_call: TRBV12-3/TRBV12-4; j_call: TRBJ2-2; clone_size: NA; cdr3_nt: TGTGCCAGCACAACGGCTAGCGTAAACACCGGGGAGCTGTTTTTT; cdr3_aa: CASTTASVNTGELFF
d_call: TRBD2; v_call: TRBV20-1; j_call: TRBJ2-1; clone_size: NA; cdr3_nt: TGCAGTGCTAGAACTAGCGGTCCGTACAATGAGCAGTTCTTC; cdr3_aa: CSARTSGPYNEQFF
d_call: NA; v_call: TRBV6-2/TRBV6-3; j_call: TRBJ2-1; clone_size: few; cdr3_nt: TGTGCCAGCACCACGGGACGGGGTTACAATGAGCAGTTCTTC; cdr3_aa: CASTTGRGYNEQFF
d_call: TRBD2; v_call: TRBV7-2; j_call: TRBJ2-1; clone_size: many; cdr3_nt: TGTGCCAGCAGCTTAGCCGGGACTAGCGGGAGCAATGAGCAGTTCTTC; cdr3_aa: CASSLAGTSGSNEQFF
d_call: TRBD2; v_call: TRBV12-3/TRBV12-4; j_call: TRBJ2-1; clone_size: NA; cdr3_nt: TGTGCCAGCAGTCCCCGACTAGCGGAATCCTACAATGAGCAGTTCTTC; cdr3_aa: CASSPRLAESYNEQFF
d_call: TRBD2; v_call: TRBV20-1; j_call: TRBJ2-1; clone_size: NA; cdr3_nt: TGCAGTGCTAGGCCCCTAAGCGGGAGTGGTCAAGAGCAGTTCTTC; cdr3_aa: CSARPLSGSGQEQFF
d_call: NA; v_call: TRBV12-3/TRBV12-4; j_call: TRBJ2-3; clone_size: medium-sized; cdr3_nt: TGTGCCAGCAGCCCCGCCACCCTCACAGATACGCAGTATTTT; cdr3_aa: CASSPATLTDTQYF
d_call: TRBD2; v_call: TRBV10-1; j_call: TRBJ2-7; clone_size: NA; cdr3_nt: TGCGCCAGCACCATAGCGGGAGTCTACGAGCAGTACTTC; cdr3_aa: CASTIAGVYEQYF
d_call: NA; v_call: TRBV15; j_call: TRBJ2-3; clone_size: NA; cdr3_nt: TGTGCCACCAGCAGAACAGGGGATACGCAGTATTTT; cdr3_aa: CATSRTGDTQYF
d_call: TRBD1; v_call: TRBV5-1; j_call: TRBJ2-1; clone_size: NA; cdr3_nt: TGCGCCAGCAGCGCGGGACAGGGCTCCTACAATGAGCAGTTCTTC; cdr3_aa: CASSAGQGSYNEQFF
d_call: NA; v_call: TRBV14; j_call: TRBJ1-4; clone_size: NA; cdr3_nt: TGTGCCAGCAGCCAAGCCAGGGCGGAAAAACTGTTTTTT; cdr3_aa: CASSQARAEKLFF
d_call: NA; v_call: TRBV10-3; j_call: TRBJ2-3; clone_size: few; cdr3_nt: TGTGCCATCAGTGATCAAGGGAAGGGCACAGATACGCAGTATTTT; cdr3_aa: CAISDQGKGTDTQYF
d_call: NA; v_call: TRBV2; j_call: TRBJ1-5; clone_size: many; cdr3_nt: TGTGCCAGCAGGGCTGACAGCAATCAGCCCCAGCATTTT; cdr3_aa: CASRADSNQPQHF
d_call: NA; v_call: TRBV29-1; j_call: TRBJ2-2; clone_size: few; cdr3_nt: TGCAGCGTTGAAGGGCTGATCACCGGGGAGCTGTTTTTT; cdr3_aa: CSVEGLITGELFF